A selection of T cell receptor beta chains follows, all from one sample in a study of human T cells and chemical hapten exposure. TCRdb ran MiXCR on the RACE reads and lists one entry per CDR3 protein. The sample shows more than 300,000 distinct CDR3 sequences, 5.5% of them seen only once. The source material was whole blood, sampled in connection with sensitization to the hapten diphenylcyclopropenone (DPC). Receptors were obtained from a woman aged 18-29 years with alopecia areata. Some clones in this sample may be carry-over from other donors' samples. Both conserved end residues are part of each CDR3. The order of the fields is V gene, J gene, clone size, D gene, CDR3 protein, CDR3 DNA. D genes are given only for firm matches. Only some rows state a clone size, as once, few, many or a class for expanded clones.

>TRBV28|TRBJ2-1|few|NA
CASSLLRSYNEQFF
TGTGCCAGCAGTTTACTGCGCTCCTACAATGAGCAGTTCTTC
>TRBV20-1|TRBJ1-2|few|NA
CSARAPGEGGRGYTF
TGCAGTGCTAGAGCCCCCGGGGAGGGGGGGCGAGGCTACACCTTC
>TRBV5-4|TRBJ1-4|NA|NA
CASSLGIGAANEKLFF
TGTGCCAGCAGCTTGGGAATCGGTGCAGCTAATGAAAAACTGTTTTTT
>TRBV6-6|TRBJ2-2|few|TRBD1
CASSLQGRWTGELFF
TGTGCCAGCAGCTTACAGGGGCGATGGACCGGGGAGCTGTTTTTT
>TRBV29-1|TRBJ1-2|few|NA
CSVADSLYGYTF
TGCAGCGTTGCGGACAGTTTATATGGCTACACCTTC
>TRBV6-2/TRBV6-3|TRBJ2-3|many|NA
CASSYQILDTQYF
TGTGCCAGCAGTTACCAGATACTGGATACGCAGTATTTT
>TRBV7-3|TRBJ2-1|many|NA
CASSPRASHNEQFF
TGTGCCAGCAGCCCCCGGGCTAGCCACAATGAGCAGTTCTTC
>TRBV6-1|TRBJ1-2|NA|NA
CASSVGSLEGGYTF
TGTGCCAGCAGTGTTGGATCCCTGGAGGGTGGCTACACCTTC
>TRBV6-1|TRBJ1-2|few|NA
CASSGQANYGYTF
TGTGCCAGCAGTGGACAGGCTAACTATGGCTACACCTTC
>TRBV12-3/TRBV12-4|TRBJ1-1|many|TRBD1
CASRSRQGGMNTEAFF
TGTGCCAGCAGGTCGCGACAGGGAGGGATGAACACTGAAGCTTTCTTT
>TRBV4-3|TRBJ1-1|many|TRBD1
CASSHAPGQGLGTEAFF
TGCGCCAGCAGCCACGCCCCGGGACAGGGCCTGGGCACTGAAGCTTTCTTT
>TRBV12-3/TRBV12-4|TRBJ1-1|NA|NA
CASIPGGWVHTEAFF
TGTGCCAGCATCCCCGGAGGGTGGGTGCACACTGAAGCTTTCTTT
>TRBV7-2|TRBJ1-2|NA|NA
CASSSRGTSYNYGYTF
TGTGCCAGCAGCTCTAGAGGGACCTCCTATAACTATGGCTACACCTTC
>TRBV3-1|TRBJ1-1|few|NA
CASSQVRLNTEAFF
TGTGCCAGCAGCCAAGTTAGACTGAACACTGAAGCTTTCTTT
>TRBV12-3/TRBV12-4|TRBJ1-1|few|TRBD1
CASSFSGQGGTEAFF
TGTGCCAGCAGTTTTTCAGGACAGGGCGGCACTGAAGCTTTCTTT
>TRBV7-3|TRBJ2-3|few|NA
CASSLRRDSLAPQYF
TGTGCCAGCAGCTTAAGGCGGGACAGTCTAGCTCCGCAGTATTTT
>TRBV7-2|TRBJ1-3|NA|NA
CASSSLGRGSGNTIYF
TGTGCCAGCAGCTCACTCGGCCGGGGATCAGGAAACACCATATATTTT
>TRBV7-2|TRBJ1-5|NA|TRBD1
CASSPGRGLEQPQHF
TGTGCCAGCAGCCCCGGGAGGGGGCTAGAGCAGCCCCAGCATTTT
>TRBV12-3/TRBV12-4|TRBJ1-5|many|NA
CASSFNTRNQPQHF
TGTGCCAGCAGTTTTAACACCCGCAATCAGCCCCAGCATTTT
>TRBV4-2|TRBJ2-1|few|NA
CASSQESYEQFF
TGTGCCAGCAGCCAAGAGAGCTATGAGCAGTTCTTC
>TRBV12-3/TRBV12-4|TRBJ2-7|many|NA
CASSLNGGPSYEQYF
TGTGCCAGCAGTTTAAATGGGGGGCCCTCCTACGAGCAGTACTTC
>TRBV6-2/TRBV6-3|TRBJ1-1|many|NA
CASSYTFSTEAFF
TGTGCCAGCAGTTACACCTTTAGCACTGAAGCTTTCTTT
>TRBV7-9|TRBJ2-3|few|NA
CASSKPGVPDTQYF
TGTGCCAGCAGCAAACCTGGGGTTCCAGATACGCAGTATTTT
>TRBV7-3|TRBJ2-1|many|NA
CASSSGGGGQDEQFF
TGTGCCAGCAGCTCTGGTGGAGGGGGCCAGGATGAGCAGTTCTTC
>TRBV5-1|TRBJ2-7|NA|TRBD1
CASSLVRTGRHEQYF
TGCGCCAGCAGCTTGGTTAGGACAGGGAGACACGAGCAGTACTTC
>TRBV12-3/TRBV12-4|TRBJ1-5|many|NA
CASSFSYDQPQHF
TGTGCCAGCAGTTTCTCCTATGATCAGCCCCAGCATTTT
>TRBV28|TRBJ2-3|few|NA
CASSINRGQTQYF
TGTGCCAGCAGTATAAATCGCGGCCAAACGCAGTATTTT
>TRBV25-1|TRBJ1-2|many|NA
CASSVTGAQGFGYTF
TGTGCCAGCAGTGTAACGGGAGCGCAGGGGTTTGGCTACACCTTC
>TRBV6-2/TRBV6-3|TRBJ1-2|few|NA
CASMGQLYGYTF
TGTGCCAGCATGGGGCAGCTCTATGGCTACACCTTC
>TRBV5-6|TRBJ1-1|few|NA
CASSTGRSEKLF
TGTGCCAGCAGCACCGGACGAAGTGAAAAATTATTT
>TRBV7-2|TRBJ2-1|many|NA
CASSLDHSYNEQFF
TGTGCCAGCAGCTTAGACCACTCCTACAATGAGCAGTTCTTC
>TRBV20-1|TRBJ2-7|few|NA
CSASGGGGYEQYF
TGCAGTGCTAGTGGGGGGGGCGGCTACGAGCAGTACTTC
>TRBV4-2|TRBJ1-5|many|NA
CASSQVVPSNQPQHF
TGTGCCAGCAGCCAAGTGGTCCCGAGCAATCAGCCCCAGCATTTT
>TRBV7-2|TRBJ2-2|NA|TRBD1
CASTQTPRGSAGELFF
TGTGCCAGCACCCAAACCCCCAGGGGGTCGGCCGGGGAGCTGTTTTTT
>TRBV12-3/TRBV12-4|TRBJ2-3|many|NA
CASRAGRDTQYF
TGTGCCAGCAGGGCAGGGCGAGATACGCAGTATTTT
>TRBV7-2|TRBJ2-3|NA|NA
CASNLNVGLSDTQYF
TGTGCCAGCAACCTGAATGTCGGGCTTTCAGATACGCAGTATTTT
>TRBV25-1|TRBJ2-7|many|NA
CASSRSVSYEQYF
TGTGCCAGCAGTAGGTCAGTCTCCTACGAGCAGTACTTC
>TRBV6-6|TRBJ1-1|few|NA
CASSTPGHRNTEAFF
TGTGCCAGCAGTACCCCGGGACACAGGAACACTGAAGCTTTCTTT
>TRBV2|TRBJ1-5|many|TRBD1
CASSEIFRDRVMNQPQHF
TGTGCCAGCAGTGAGATCTTTCGGGACAGGGTGATGAATCAGCCCCAGCATTTT
>TRBV7-9|TRBJ2-3|many|NA
CASSHREDTQYF
TGTGCCAGCAGCCACAGGGAAGATACGCAGTATTTT
>TRBV3-1|TRBJ2-3|many|TRBD2
CASCLAASTDTQYF
TGTGCCAGCTGTCTAGCGGCTAGCACAGATACGCAGTATTTT
>TRBV12-5|TRBJ2-5|few|TRBD2
CASGFSLRGTETQYF
TGTGCTAGTGGTTTTTCGTTGCGGGGGACGGAGACCCAGTACTTC
>TRBV7-9|TRBJ2-2|few|NA
CASSLAPWYQNTGELFF
TGTGCCAGCAGCTTAGCCCCCTGGTACCAGAACACCGGGGAGCTGTTTTTT
>TRBV29-1|TRBJ1-2|many|TRBD1
CSVLGQGVNYGYTF
TGCAGCGTTCTCGGACAGGGGGTTAACTATGGCTACACCTTC
>TRBV29-1|TRBJ1-2|NA|NA
CSVEPATANYGYTF
TGCAGCGTAGAACCCGCGACAGCTAACTATGGCTACACCTTC